This TCR beta chain was recorded in a study of T cells after yellow fever vaccination. Study at large: Researchers used SMART-Seq v4 Ultra Low Input to prepare fractions that had low cell numbers.

With 4 bases clipped from V and 8 bases from J, the junction kept 9 bases outside the gene matches. Germline-derived CDR1 and CDR2 are SGHRS and YFSETQ. The CDR3 totals 15 residues. As TCR cDNA was made by 5'RACE template switching, a universal primer site and UMIs were added. Each CDR3 protein is one row after TCRdb ran MiXCR on the 5' RACE reads. Here the sample spans around 350,000 distinct CDR3 sequences, under 7.5% being singletons. Study outcomes and limitations: Re-detected after boosting: most primary clones, 96% of CD4 and 75% to 90% of CD8. Some clonotypes, a small share, were shared between CD4 and CD8 compartments.

This clonotype was seen at least ten times. Its antigen is as yet unknown. The chain combines TRBV5-1 with TRBJ2-1, with 10 bases lining up with TRBD2. The clonotype comes from a man aged 30-40 years who received the YFV17D yellow fever vaccine. Material: PBMCs, obtained 5 days after the yellow fever booster vaccination. The CDR3 DNA sequence: TGCGCCAGCAGCCTACGGGTAGCGGGAGGTGATGAGCAGTTCTTC. Its protein is CASSLRVAGGDEQFF.